This entry describes one T cell receptor beta chain. Its antigen is not known. Using immunoSEQ multiplex PCR, the repertoire was profiled, and TCRdb retains in-frame clones only, with some absent. Among around 2.5 million clones listed, 93% were seen once. These data originate in a study of shared clonotypes between healthy human individuals. Overall study context: Each donor's CD8 memory used one plate, CD8 naive two, each CD4 subset three. General study findings and limits: Relative to their counterparts shared across all four donors, non-shared clonotypes exhibited diminished generation probabilities. Between several donors, naive CD4 clonotypes were shared at a level of around 5.2%. Researchers sampled only blood; tissue repertoires likely differ.

The CDR3 is 14 amino acids. From germline, CDR1 is LNHDA and CDR2 SQIVND (reference sequence). Losses at the gene ends were 11 bases for V and 7 bases for J; bases not matched to a gene: 12. Sequenced input: naive CD4+ T cells from PBMCs. Subset given: CD45RA+ positively selected. The rearrangement links TRBV19 to TRBJ2-1, with TRBD2 identical over 9 bases. This clonotype was obtained from a man younger than 30 in good health. Some clones in this sample may be carry-over from other donors' samples. The CDR3 loop reads CAGDSGSSGNEQFF. The DNA for the CDR3 is TGTGCCGGTGATAGCGGGAGTAGCGGTAATGAGCAGTTCTTC.